This entry lists 14 T cell receptor beta chains sequenced from one sample in a study of shared clonotypes between healthy human individuals. Profiling relied on immunoSEQ multiplex PCR, and the TCRdb table lists in-frame clones only, not all of them. The data show roughly 330,000 clones, around two thirds seen once. The sample consisted of memory CD4+ T cells sorted from blood. Subset defined: CD45RA-negative fraction. Receptor source: a man aged 25 to 40 in good health.

This clone came up once. This rearrangement joins TRBV19 to TRBJ1-1; 11 bases are shared with TRBD1. CDR3 length: 16 residues. Trimming took 6 bases from V and 5 from J; bases not matched to a gene: 11. Germline V lookup: CDR1 LNHDA, CDR2 SQIVND (reference sequence). The CDR3 coding sequence is TGTGCCAGTAGCACAGGGACAGGGGGGTTGAGGACTGAAGCTTTCTTT. This gives the protein CASSTGTGGLRTEAFF.

The rearrangement uses TRBV9 and TRBJ2-2; D uncertain. Germline V gene sequence: CDR1 SGDLS, CDR2 YYNGEE. CDR3 length equals 14 residues. The V end was cut by 4 bases, the J end by 6 bases, with 13 bases between. The CDR3 protein is CASSPLGLAGELFF. The CDR3 DNA follows: TGTGCCAGCAGCCCCTTGGGGTTGGCCGGGGAGCTGTTTTTT.

The V and J genes are TRBV15 and TRBJ1-2; 9 bases align to TRBD1. The CDR3 has 15 amino acids. Germline V lookup: CDR1 LNHNV, CDR2 YYDKDF (reference sequence). V lost 5 bases, J lost 3 bases, and 7 bases stayed unmatched. The CDR3 loop reads CATSGGGQGHYGYTF. The CDR3 DNA reads TGTGCCACCAGCGGGGGGGGACAGGGACACTATGGCTACACCTTC.

The rearrangement links TRBV9 to TRBJ1-1; D may be TRBD1 (6 bases). V was trimmed by 2 bases and J by 2 bases, leaving 13 bases between them. This CDR3 has 15 residues. Germline CDR1 and CDR2: SGDLS and YYNGEE. The CDR3 DNA follows: TGTGCCAGCAGCGTCCTGGACAGCGGAAACACTGAAGCTTTCTTT. Its protein product is CASSVLDSGNTEAFF.

The chain recombines TRBV30 with TRBJ1-5, with a tentative D call TRBD1 (5 bases). Trimming left V 0 bases short and J 7 bases short, with 10 bases between. In germline, CDR1 is GTSNPN, CDR2 SVGIG (reference sequence). The CDR3 has 13 amino acids. CDR3 sequence (DNA): TGTGCCTGGAGTGTACAGGAGGGACAGCCCCAGCATTTT. This codes for CAWSVQEGQPQHF.

The sample holds many counts of this clone. V and J are TRBV6-1 and TRBJ2-2, with D possibly TRBD1 on 6 matching bases. This CDR3 spans 15 amino acids. CDR1 and CDR2 from the germline V gene are MNHNS and SASEGT. Trimming removed 3 bases at V and 5 bases at J, with 13 bases between. As DNA, the CDR3 is TGTGCCAGCAGTGAGGGGGCCCGGCGTACCGGGGAGCTGTTTTTT. Amino acids: CASSEGARRTGELFF.

Turning to this clone: The identical CDR3 is also encoded by other nucleotide sequences in the sample. V usage is TRBV7-9 and J usage is TRBJ1-2; a possible D gene is TRBD1 (5 bases). The CDR3 totals 13 residues. Germline V gene sequence: CDR1 SEHNR, CDR2 FQNEAQ (reference sequence). V was trimmed by 4 bases and J by 3 bases, leaving 9 bases between them. CDR3 DNA sequence: TGTGCCAGCAGCTGGCAGGGAGACTATGGCTACACCTTC. It specifies CASSWQGDYGYTF.

The CDR3, as DNA: TGTGCCAATACCGGGACTAGCGGGAGTGGGAACACCGGGGAGCTGTTTTTT. This translates into CANTGTSGSGNTGELFF. V gene TRBV5-4 combines with J gene TRBJ2-2, with 14 positions matching TRBD2. There are 17 residues in the CDR3. CDR1 SGHNT and CDR2 YYREEE come from the germline V gene (reference sequence). The J segment lost 1 base and the V segment lost 9 bases, leaving 8 bases of the junction unmatched.

The rearrangement uses TRBV4-1 and TRBJ2-7, with 9 nucleotides matching TRBD2. This CDR3 comprises 16 residues. Germline assignment: CDR1 MGHRA and CDR2 YSYEKL. J was trimmed by 4 bases and V by 3 bases; bases with no gene match: 10. CDR3 nucleotides: TGCGCCAGCAGCCATTCAATTAGCGGGAGTTATTACGAGCAGTACTTC. It encodes CASSHSISGSYYEQYF.

This rearrangement joins TRBV30 to TRBJ1-2; possibly TRBD1 for D (5 bases). The CDR3 has 13 amino acids. V gave up 4 bases and J gave up 5 bases, with 14 bases separating them. CDR1 is GTSNPN and CDR2 is SVGIG in the germline V gene (reference sequence). CDR3 nucleotides: TGTGCCTGGATTAAAACAGGACGGTATGGCTACACCTTC. This gives the protein CAWIKTGRYGYTF.

J is TRBJ1-1 and V is TRBV28, with no clear D. The CDR3 loop spans 15 amino acids. V was trimmed by 6 bases and J by 5 bases, leaving 19 bases between them. Germline V lookup: CDR1 MDHEN, CDR2 SYDVKM. In nucleotides, the CDR3 is TGTGCCAGCAGCTCCAGGTCTCGAGCGGGGACTGAAGCTTTCTTT. It yields the protein CASSSRSRAGTEAFF.

The V call is TRBV25-1, the J call TRBJ2-5; 10 positions match TRBD1. Per the germline V gene, CDR1 is MGHDK and CDR2 is SYGVNS. CDR3 size: 17 residues. Losses at the gene ends were 2 bases for V and 5 bases for J; bases not matched to a gene: 11. DNA of the CDR3: TGTGCCAGCAGTGAAGGTGTTGGACAGGGGGTTTGGGAGACCCAGTACTTC. Its protein product is CASSEGVGQGVWETQYF.

Only a few counts were recorded for this clone. The CDR3 DNA reads TGTGCCAGCAGCTTAGATAGGGCTGGGGCCCAGCAGTACTTC. Translation gives CASSLDRAGAQQYF. The chain carries TRBV11-2 and TRBJ2-7; the D gene is possibly TRBD1 (5 bases). CDR3 length equals 14 residues. Trimming cost V 0 bases and J 8 bases, with 14 bases left between them. Germline CDR1 and CDR2: SGHAT and FQNNGV.

In this sample, this clone turned up once. The rearrangement joins TRBV7-2 to TRBJ2-3, with TRBD2 matching 10 bases. Trimming cost V 0 bases and J 7 bases; bases outside gene matches: 4. This CDR3 is built from 15 residues. In germline, CDR1 is SGHTA, CDR2 FQGNSA. The CDR3 spells CASSLAGTSVNTQYF. As DNA, the CDR3 is TGTGCCAGCAGCTTAGCCGGGACTAGCGTAAATACGCAGTATTTT.